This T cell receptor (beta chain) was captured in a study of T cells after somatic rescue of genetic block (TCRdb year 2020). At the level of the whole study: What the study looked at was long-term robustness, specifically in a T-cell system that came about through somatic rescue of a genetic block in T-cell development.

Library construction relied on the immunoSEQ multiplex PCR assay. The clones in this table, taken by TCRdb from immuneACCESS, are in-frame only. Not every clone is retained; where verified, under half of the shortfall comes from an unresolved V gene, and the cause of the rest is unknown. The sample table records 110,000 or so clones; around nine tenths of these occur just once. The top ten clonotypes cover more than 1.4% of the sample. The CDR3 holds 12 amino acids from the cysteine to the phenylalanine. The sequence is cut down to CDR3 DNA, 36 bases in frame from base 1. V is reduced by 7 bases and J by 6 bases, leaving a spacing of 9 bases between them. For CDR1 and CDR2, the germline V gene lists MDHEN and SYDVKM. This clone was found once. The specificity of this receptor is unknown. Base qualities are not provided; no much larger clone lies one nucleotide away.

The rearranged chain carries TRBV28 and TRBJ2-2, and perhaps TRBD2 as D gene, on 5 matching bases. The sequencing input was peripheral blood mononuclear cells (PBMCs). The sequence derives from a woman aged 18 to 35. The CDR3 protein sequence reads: CASTTGAGELFF. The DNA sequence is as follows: TGTGCCAGCACCACCGGGGCCGGGGAGCTGTTTTTT. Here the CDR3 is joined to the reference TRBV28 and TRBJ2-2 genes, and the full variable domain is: DVKVTQSSRYLVKRTGEKVFLECVQDMDHENMFWYRQDPGLGLRLIYFSYDVKMKEKGDIPEGYSVSREKKERFSLILESASTNQTSMYLCASTTGAGELFFGEGSRLTVL.